A selection of T cell receptor beta chains follows, all from one sample in a study of blood T cell repertoires in COVID-19. Sequencing was performed with immunoSEQ multiplex PCR; in TCRdb, only in-frame clones are kept and a portion is missing. The sample gives 200,000 to 250,000 clones, 82% of which show up once; 5.2% is in the top ten. Sequenced: peripheral blood. These TCRs come from a woman aged 70 to 79 with COVID-19, enrolled during active disease. The CDR3 runs from the conserved cysteine through the conserved F or W. The D gene is left open where the match is weak. A clone size is listed for some rows: how often the clone was seen (once, few, many), or a class if it is expanded.

j_call d_call v_call clone_size cdr3_nt cdr3_aa
TRBJ2-2 TRBD1 TRBV9 few TGTGCCAGCAGCCCTCGACAGGGCGACACCGGGGAGCTGTTTTTT CASSPRQGDTGELFF
TRBJ1-2 NA TRBV6-2/TRBV6-3 NA TGTGCCAGCAGTTACTCGAGGGCCCAGGACAGCCGGAATGATGGCTACACCTTC CASSYSRAQDSRNDGYTF
TRBJ1-1 TRBD1 TRBV28 NA TGTGCCAGCACCGACAGGGTGACTGAAGCTTTCTTT CASTDRVTEAFF
TRBJ2-7 TRBD1 TRBV7-9 once TGTGCCAGCAGCGCGGACAGGGGTGACGAGCAGTACTTC CASSADRGDEQYF
TRBJ1-4 NA TRBV7-8 NA TGTGCCAGCAGCATTGTCGGGACACTAGGTGAAAAACTGTTTTTT CASSIVGTLGEKLFF
TRBJ1-2 TRBD1 TRBV2 once TGTGCCAGCAATCGACAGGGGATGAGGTACACCTTC CASNRQGMRYTF
TRBJ2-7 NA TRBV18 NA TGTGCCAGCTCACAGGGGGAGGGGCTTTCCGCTGGCGAGCAGTACTTC CASSQGEGLSAGEQYF
TRBJ1-1 NA TRBV11-2 NA TGTGCCAGCAGCTTAGGGGCCGTGGGCACTGAAGCTTTCTTT CASSLGAVGTEAFF
TRBJ2-5 NA TRBV6-5 NA TGTGCCAGCAGTTTAACAGGGACAGAGACCCAGTACTTC CASSLTGTETQYF
TRBJ2-5 NA TRBV5-8 once TGTGCCAGCAGACCTAGCGCAGAGACCCAGTACTTC CASRPSAETQYF
TRBJ1-5 NA TRBV15 NA TGTGCCACCAGCAGAGATACGGGGGGTAAGAGGCCCCAGCATTTT CATSRDTGGKRPQHF
TRBJ2-7 TRBD1 TRBV20-1 NA TGCAGTGCTAGTCAGGGGGCCTACGAGCAGTACTTC CSASQGAYEQYF
TRBJ1-2 NA TRBV5-1 once TGCGCCAGCAGCGGAACGACGGGAGGCTATGGCTACACCTTC CASSGTTGGYGYTF
TRBJ2-7 TRBD1 TRBV5-1 NA TGCGCCAGCAGCTTGGGACAGGGGGCGGTGTACTTC CASSLGQGAVYF
TRBJ2-7 TRBD2 TRBV3-1/TRBV3-2 NA TGTGCCAGCAGCCAAGTCCGGGGCGGGAGGCAAACTAGATCCCTCTCCTACGAGCAGTACTTC CASSQVRGGRQTRSLSYEQYF
TRBJ1-2 NA TRBV24-1 NA TGTGCCACCAGTGATTTAAGAGGGAATGGCTACACCTTC CATSDLRGNGYTF
TRBJ1-2 NA TRBV15 NA TGTGCCACCAGCAGAGAGGCGGGCTTCTATGGCTACACCTTC CATSREAGFYGYTF
TRBJ2-7 TRBD1 TRBV28 NA TGTGCCAGCAGTTTCTGGGGACAGGGGAACGACGAGCAGTACTTC CASSFWGQGNDEQYF
TRBJ1-6 NA TRBV7-2 NA TGTGCCAGCAGCTTCGGGGGTGGGTCACCCCTCCACTTT CASSFGGGSPLHF
TRBJ2-5 TRBD2 TRBV5-1 NA TGCGCCAGCAGCTTCTCATCTAGCGGGGCCGCGGAGACCCAGTACTTC CASSFSSSGAAETQYF